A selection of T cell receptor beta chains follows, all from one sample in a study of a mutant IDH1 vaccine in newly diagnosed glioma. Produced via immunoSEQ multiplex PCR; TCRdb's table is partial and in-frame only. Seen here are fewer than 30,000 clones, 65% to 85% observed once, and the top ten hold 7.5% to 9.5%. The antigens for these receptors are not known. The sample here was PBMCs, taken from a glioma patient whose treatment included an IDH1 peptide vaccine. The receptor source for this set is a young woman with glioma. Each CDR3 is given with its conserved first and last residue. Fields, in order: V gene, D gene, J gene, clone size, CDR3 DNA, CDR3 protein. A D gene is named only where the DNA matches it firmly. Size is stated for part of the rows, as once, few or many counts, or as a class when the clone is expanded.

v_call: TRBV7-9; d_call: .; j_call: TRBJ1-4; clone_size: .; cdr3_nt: TGTGCCAGCAGCCCCGGAGTCTCAACTAATGAAAAACTGTTTTTT; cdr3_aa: CASSPGVSTNEKLFF
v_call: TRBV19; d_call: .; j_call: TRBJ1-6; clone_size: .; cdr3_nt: TGTGCCAGTAGTGACCCCGGGGGATCACCCCTCCACTTT; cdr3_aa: CASSDPGGSPLHF
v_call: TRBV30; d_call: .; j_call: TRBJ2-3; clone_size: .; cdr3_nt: TGTGCCTGGAGTGTTGCGGGGTTCGCGGATACGCAGTATTTT; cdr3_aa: CAWSVAGFADTQYF
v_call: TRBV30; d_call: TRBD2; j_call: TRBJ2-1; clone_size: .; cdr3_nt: TGTGCCTGGAGCGGGGGGGACTACAATGAGCAGTTCTTC; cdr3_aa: CAWSGGDYNEQFF
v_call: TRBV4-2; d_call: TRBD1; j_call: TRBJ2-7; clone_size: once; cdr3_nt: TGTGCCAGCAGCCAAGGACAGGGGGCCGGCGAGCAGTACTTC; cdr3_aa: CASSQGQGAGEQYF
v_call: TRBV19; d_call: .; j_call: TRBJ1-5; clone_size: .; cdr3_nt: TGTGCCTCAAAGCCGGGACAAAACAATCAGCCCCAGCATTTT; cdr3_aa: CASKPGQNNQPQHF
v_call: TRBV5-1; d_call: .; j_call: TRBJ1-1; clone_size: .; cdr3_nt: TGCGCCAGCAGCTTGGAGGGGGGTCCCACCACTGAAGCTTTCTTT; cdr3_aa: CASSLEGGPTTEAFF
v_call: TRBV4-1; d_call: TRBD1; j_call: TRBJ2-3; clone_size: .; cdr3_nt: TGCGCCAGCAGCCAAGCAGTTCAGGGGGCGACAGATACGCAGTATTTT; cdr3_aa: CASSQAVQGATDTQYF
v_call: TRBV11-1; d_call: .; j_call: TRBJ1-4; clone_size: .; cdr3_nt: TGTGCCAGCAGCTTAGGACAGATTCCAACTAATGAAAAACTGTTTTTT; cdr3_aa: CASSLGQIPTNEKLFF
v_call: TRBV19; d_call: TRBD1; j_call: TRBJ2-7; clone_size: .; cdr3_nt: TGTGCCAGTAGTATAGCTGGGGACAGCCGGTCCTACGAGCAGTACTTC; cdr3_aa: CASSIAGDSRSYEQYF
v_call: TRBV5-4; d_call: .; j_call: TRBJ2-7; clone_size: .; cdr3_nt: TGTGCCAGCAGCTTGACGGGTGGCGGATCCTACGAGCAGTACTTC; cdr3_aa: CASSLTGGGSYEQYF
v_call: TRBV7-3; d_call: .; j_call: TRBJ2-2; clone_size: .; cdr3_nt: TGTGCCAGCAGCCTGGGACTCGACACCGGGGAGCTGTTTTTT; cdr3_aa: CASSLGLDTGELFF
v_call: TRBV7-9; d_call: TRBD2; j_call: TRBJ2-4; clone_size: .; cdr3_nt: TGTGCCAGCAGCGGGGGGGACCACATTCAGTACTTC; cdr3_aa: CASSGGDHIQYF
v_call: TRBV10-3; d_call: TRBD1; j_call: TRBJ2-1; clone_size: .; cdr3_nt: TGTGCCATCAACGGACAGGGACCCTACAATGAGCAGTTCTTC; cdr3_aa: CAINGQGPYNEQFF
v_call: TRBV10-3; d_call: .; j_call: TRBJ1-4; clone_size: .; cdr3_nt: TGTGCCATCAGTGAGTCGGGACCAACTAATGAAAAACTGTTTTTT; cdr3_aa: CAISESGPTNEKLFF
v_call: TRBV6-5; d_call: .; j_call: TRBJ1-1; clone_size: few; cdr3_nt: TGTGCCAGCAGTTACCGACACTTGAACACTGAAGCTTTCTTT; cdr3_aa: CASSYRHLNTEAFF
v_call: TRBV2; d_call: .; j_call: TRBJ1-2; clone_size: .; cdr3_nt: TGTGCCAGCAGTGCAATGGGAGCTGAGCCTAACTATGGCTACACCTTC; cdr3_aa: CASSAMGAEPNYGYTF
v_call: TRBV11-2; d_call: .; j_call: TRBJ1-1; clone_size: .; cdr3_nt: TGTGCCAGCAGCTCCAACAGGGAACTAGAAGCTTTCTTT; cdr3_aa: CASSSNRELEAFF
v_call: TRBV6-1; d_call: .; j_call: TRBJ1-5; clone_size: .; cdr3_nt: TGTGCCAGCAGTCGGACGGCTAGCAATCAGCCCCAGCATTTT; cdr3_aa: CASSRTASNQPQHF
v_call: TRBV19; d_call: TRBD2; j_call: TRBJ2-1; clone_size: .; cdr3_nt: TGTGCCAGTAGTATAATAAGCGGGAGTCGCAATGAGCAGTTCTTC; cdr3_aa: CASSIISGSRNEQFF
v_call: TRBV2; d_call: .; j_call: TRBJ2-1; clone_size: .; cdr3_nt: TGTGCCAGCAGTGAAGGCCGAGGGGGACCCCTCTACAATGAGCAGTTCTTC; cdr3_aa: CASSEGRGGPLYNEQFF
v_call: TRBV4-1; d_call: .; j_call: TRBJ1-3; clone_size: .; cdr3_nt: TGCGCCAGCAGCCCCCCTGGCCGGATCTCTGGAAACACCATATATTTT; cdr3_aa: CASSPPGRISGNTIYF
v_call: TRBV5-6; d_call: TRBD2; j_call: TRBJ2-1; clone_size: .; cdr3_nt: TGTGCCAGCAGCTTAGGGCTAGCGGGCTACAATGAGCAGTTCTTC; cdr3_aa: CASSLGLAGYNEQFF
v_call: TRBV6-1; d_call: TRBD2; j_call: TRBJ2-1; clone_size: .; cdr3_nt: TGTGCCAGCAGTGGAGGGACTAGCGGGCCTAGCTCCTACAATGAGCAGTTCTTC; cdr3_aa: CASSGGTSGPSSYNEQFF
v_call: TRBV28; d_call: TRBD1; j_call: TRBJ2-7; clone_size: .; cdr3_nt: TGTGCCAGCAGTCTTAGGGACAGGGTGTCAGCCGGCTACGAGCAGTACTTC; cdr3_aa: CASSLRDRVSAGYEQYF
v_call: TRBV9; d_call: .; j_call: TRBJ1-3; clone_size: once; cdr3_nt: TGTGCCAGCAGCCCGGGACTTGGAAACACCATATATTTT; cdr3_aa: CASSPGLGNTIYF
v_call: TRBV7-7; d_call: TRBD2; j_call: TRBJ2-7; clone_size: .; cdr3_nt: TGTGCTAGCAGCTCGGGTGGGGCGGGAGGCGGGTACGAGCAGTACTTC; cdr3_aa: CASSSGGAGGGYEQYF
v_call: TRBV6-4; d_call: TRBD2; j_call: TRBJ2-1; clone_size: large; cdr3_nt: TGTGCCAGCAGTGCCATGGCTAGCGGGGGGGACGAGCAGTTCTTC; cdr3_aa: CASSAMASGGDEQFF
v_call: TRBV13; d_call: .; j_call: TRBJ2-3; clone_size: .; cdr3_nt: TGTGCCAGCAGCTTAGCGGGTTGGGGGAGAGTCGCAGATACGCAGTATTTT; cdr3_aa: CASSLAGWGRVADTQYF
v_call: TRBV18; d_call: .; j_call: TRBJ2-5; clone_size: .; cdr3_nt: TGTGCCAGCTCACCACAAGAGACCCAGTACTTC; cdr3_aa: CASSPQETQYF
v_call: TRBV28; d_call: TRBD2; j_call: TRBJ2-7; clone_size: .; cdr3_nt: TGTGCCAGCAGTTTAGTCCTAGCGGGAGGGTCAGGGGAGCAGTACTTC; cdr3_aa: CASSLVLAGGSGEQYF
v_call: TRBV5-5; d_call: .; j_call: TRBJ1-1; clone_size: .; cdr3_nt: TGTGCCAGCAGCGTCGCGTTTCGGGAGAACCATGAAGCTTTCTTT; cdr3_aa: CASSVAFRENHEAFF
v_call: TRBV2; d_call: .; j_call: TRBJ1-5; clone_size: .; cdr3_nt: TGTGCCAGCCAGGGACATTTTAGCAATCAGCCCCAGCATTTT; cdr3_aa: CASQGHFSNQPQHF
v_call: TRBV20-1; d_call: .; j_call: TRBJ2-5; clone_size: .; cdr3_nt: TGCAGTGCTCGCCCCCAGCGGGCCCAGTACTTC; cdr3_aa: CSARPQRAQYF
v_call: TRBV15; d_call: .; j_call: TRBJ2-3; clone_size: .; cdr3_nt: TGTGCCACCAGCAGCGACAGGATCACAGATACGCAGTATTTT; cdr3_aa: CATSSDRITDTQYF
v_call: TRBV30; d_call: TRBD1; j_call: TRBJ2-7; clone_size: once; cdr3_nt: TGTGCCTGGAGTGTCGGGACAGTCTCCTACGAGCAGTACTTC; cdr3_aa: CAWSVGTVSYEQYF
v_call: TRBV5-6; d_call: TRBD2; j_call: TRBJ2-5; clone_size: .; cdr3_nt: TGTGCCAGCAGCCCTGACGGGGGGGGAACCCAAGAGACCCAGTACTTC; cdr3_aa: CASSPDGGGTQETQYF